Listed below are T cell receptor beta chains from one sample, sequenced in a study of cytomegalovirus exposure and HLA in healthy donors. The repertoire was sequenced with immunoSEQ multiplex PCR; TCRdb's copy has only in-frame clones and lacks some. Its table lists around 130,000 clones. The sequenced material came from PBMCs. Receptors were obtained from a woman aged 60 to 75 in good health and CMV-seronegative. CDR3s include the opening cysteine and the closing phenylalanine or tryptophan. A D gene is named only where the DNA matches it firmly.

v_gene	j_gene	d_gene	CDR3aa	CDR3nt
TRBV19	TRBJ2-1	TRBD2	CASSRTSGAGSYNEQFF	TGTGCCAGTAGTAGGACTAGCGGGGCCGGGTCCTACAATGAGCAGTTCTTC
TRBV4-1	TRBJ1-1	TRBD1	CASGDQIQGANTEAFF	TGCGCCAGCGGGGACCAAATACAGGGGGCGAACACTGAAGCTTTCTTT
TRBV18	TRBJ2-1	TRBD2	CASSPSGAISYNEQFF	TGTGCCAGCTCACCAAGCGGGGCCATCTCCTACAATGAGCAGTTCTTC
TRBV27	TRBJ2-1	TRBD2	CASGWGTILFF	TGTGCCAGCGGTTGGGGGACTATACTCTTCTTC
TRBV10-2	TRBJ1-3	NA	CASQLKTDSGNTIYF	TGCGCCAGCCAGCTAAAAACAGACTCTGGAAACACCATATATTTT
TRBV6-5	TRBJ1-2	TRBD1	CASSPQGAKYGYTF	TGTGCCAGCAGCCCGCAGGGGGCCAAATATGGCTACACCTTC
TRBV5-1	TRBJ1-6	TRBD1	CASSASGGTDNSPLHF	TGCGCCAGCAGCGCTTCAGGGGGAACTGATAATTCACCCCTCCACTTT
TRBV11-2	TRBJ1-2	TRBD1	CASSFSTGGRGYTF	TGTGCCAGCAGCTTCTCGACAGGGGGTCGCGGCTACACCTTC
TRBV7-9	TRBJ2-7	TRBD2	CASSPPAGGPHEQYF	TGTGCCAGCAGCCCGCCAGCGGGAGGGCCCCACGAGCAGTACTTC
TRBV10-3	TRBJ2-7	TRBD1	CAISEGQGAYEQYF	TGTGCCATCAGTGAGGGACAGGGGGCCTACGAGCAGTACTTC
TRBV19	TRBJ2-7	NA	CASSTYTGSSYEQYF	TGTGCCAGTAGTACCTACACAGGGAGCTCCTACGAGCAGTACTTC
TRBV6-5	TRBJ1-5	NA	CASSYSGEGNQPQHF	TGTGCCAGCAGTTACTCAGGGGAGGGCAATCAGCCCCAGCATTTT
TRBV6-1	TRBJ2-2	TRBD2	CASSGGSNGNANTGELFF	TGTGCCAGCAGTGGCGGGAGCAACGGAAATGCGAACACCGGGGAGCTGTTTTTT
TRBV18	TRBJ1-1	TRBD1	CASSPAPGGETEAFF	TGTGCCAGCTCACCTGCGCCAGGGGGCGAGACTGAAGCTTTCTTT
TRBV6-5	TRBJ2-7	TRBD2	CASSYFSGGGYEQYF	TGTGCCAGCAGTTACTTTTCCGGCGGGGGGTACGAGCAGTACTTC
TRBV7-9	TRBJ2-2	NA	CASSTGTGELFF	TGTGCCAGCAGTACCGGGACCGGGGAGCTGTTTTTT
TRBV30	TRBJ1-1	TRBD1	CALGQGDTEAFF	TGTGCCTTGGGACAGGGCGACACTGAAGCTTTCTTT
TRBV28	TRBJ2-7	TRBD1	CASSPTGGLSYEQYF	TGTGCCAGCAGTCCTACAGGGGGCCTCTCCTACGAGCAGTACTTC
TRBV6-1	TRBJ1-1	NA	CASSVQNTEAFF	TGTGCCAGCAGTGTCCAGAACACTGAAGCTTTCTTT
TRBV28	TRBJ2-7	TRBD2	CASMGGVEYEQYF	TGTGCCAGCATGGGGGGGGTGGAATACGAGCAGTACTTC
TRBV6-6	TRBJ2-5	TRBD2	CASSYGAGVQEQYF	TGTGCCAGCAGTTACGGAGCGGGGGTTCAAGAGCAGTACTTC
TRBV6-1	TRBJ2-1	TRBD2	CASSEVVAGGYNEQFF	TGTGCCAGCAGTGAAGTGGTAGCGGGCGGTTACAATGAGCAGTTCTTC
TRBV28	TRBJ2-5	NA	CASSPLGVREQYF	TGTGCCAGCAGCCCCCTTGGGGTCCGGGAGCAGTACTTC
TRBV7-2	TRBJ1-1	NA	CASRTPAGTEAFF	TGTGCCAGCAGGACTCCCGCGGGCACTGAAGCTTTCTTT
TRBV28	TRBJ2-7	NA	CASRPSGAYEQYF	TGTGCCAGCAGGCCGAGCGGTGCCTACGAGCAGTACTTC
TRBV6-5	TRBJ2-7	NA	CASKSHRLSGEQYF	TGTGCCAGCAAGTCCCACCGCCTTTCGGGCGAGCAGTACTTC
TRBV19	TRBJ2-3	NA	CASSIGASTSTDTQYF	TGTGCCAGTAGTATCGGAGCATCAACTAGCACAGATACGCAGTATTTT
TRBV29-1	TRBJ2-1	NA	CSVLTGSEQFF	TGCAGCGTTTTAACAGGGTCTGAGCAGTTCTTC
TRBV20-1	TRBJ2-7	NA	CSALTDYEQYF	TGCAGTGCTTTAACTGACTACGAGCAGTACTTC
TRBV5-6	TRBJ2-7	NA	CASSGRGRRSYEQYF	TGTGCCAGCAGCGGGAGAGGACGGAGGTCCTACGAGCAGTACTTC
TRBV7-9	TRBJ2-7	NA	CASSGGRIISHEQYF	TGTGCCAGTTCCGGGGGGCGGATTATTTCCCACGAGCAGTACTTC
TRBV7-6	TRBJ1-3	NA	CASSLATGPGNTIYF	TGTGCCAGCAGCTTAGCTACAGGGCCGGGAAACACCATATATTTT